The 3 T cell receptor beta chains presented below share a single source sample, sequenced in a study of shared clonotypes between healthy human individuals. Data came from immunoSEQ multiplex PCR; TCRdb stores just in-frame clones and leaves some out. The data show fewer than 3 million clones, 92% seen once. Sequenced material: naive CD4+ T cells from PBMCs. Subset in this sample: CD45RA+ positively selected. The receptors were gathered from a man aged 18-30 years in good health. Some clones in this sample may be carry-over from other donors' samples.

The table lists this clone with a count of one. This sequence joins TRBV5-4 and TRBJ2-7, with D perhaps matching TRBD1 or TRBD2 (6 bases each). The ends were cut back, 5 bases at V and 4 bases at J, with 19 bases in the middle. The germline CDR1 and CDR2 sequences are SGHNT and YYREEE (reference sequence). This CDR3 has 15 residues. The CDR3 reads CASSPMGGISYEQYF. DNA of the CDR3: TGTGCCAGCAGTCCGATGGGGGGCATTTCGTACGAGCAGTACTTC. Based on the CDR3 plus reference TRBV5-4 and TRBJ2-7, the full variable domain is ETGVTQSPTHLIKTRGQQVTLRCSSQSGHNTVSWYQQALGQGPQFIFQYYREEENGRGNFPPRFSGLQFPNYSSELNVNALELDDSALYLCASSPMGGISYEQYFGPGTRLTVT.

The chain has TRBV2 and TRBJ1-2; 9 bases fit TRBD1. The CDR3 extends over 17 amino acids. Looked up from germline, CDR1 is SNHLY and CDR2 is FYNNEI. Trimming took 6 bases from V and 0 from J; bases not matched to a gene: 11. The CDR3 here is CASRVQGASITNYGYTF. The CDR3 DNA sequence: TGTGCCAGCAGGGTACAGGGGGCCTCTATAACTAACTATGGCTACACCTTC. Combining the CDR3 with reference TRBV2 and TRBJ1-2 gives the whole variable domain EPEVTQTPSHQVTQMGQEVILRCVPISNHLYFYWYRQILGQKVEFLVSFYNNEISEKSEIFDDQFSVERPDGSNFTLKIRSTKLEDSAMYFCASRVQGASITNYGYTFGSGTRLTVV.

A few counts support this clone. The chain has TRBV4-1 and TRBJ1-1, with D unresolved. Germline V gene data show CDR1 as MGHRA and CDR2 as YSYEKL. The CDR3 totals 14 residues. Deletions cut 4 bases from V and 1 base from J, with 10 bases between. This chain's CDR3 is CASSPQLGNTEAFF. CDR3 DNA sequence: TGCGCCAGCAGCCCCCAACTGGGGAACACTGAAGCTTTCTTT.